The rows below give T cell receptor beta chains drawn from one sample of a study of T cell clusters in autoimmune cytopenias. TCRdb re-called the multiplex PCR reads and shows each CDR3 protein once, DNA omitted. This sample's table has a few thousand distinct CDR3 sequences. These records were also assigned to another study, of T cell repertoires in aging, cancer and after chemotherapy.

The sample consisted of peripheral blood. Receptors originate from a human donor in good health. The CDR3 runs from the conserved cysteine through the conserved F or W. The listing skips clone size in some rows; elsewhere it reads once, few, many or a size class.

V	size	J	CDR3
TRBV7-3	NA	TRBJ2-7	CASSFGGEQYF
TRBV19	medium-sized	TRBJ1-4	CASSRFQGVNEKLFF
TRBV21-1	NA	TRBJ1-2	CASRTRGRDYGYTF
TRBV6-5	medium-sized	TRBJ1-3	CASSSPVLSGNTIYF
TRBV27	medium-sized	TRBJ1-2	CASSFGQNYGYTF
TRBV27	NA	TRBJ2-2	CASSPSRPLAGANTGELFF
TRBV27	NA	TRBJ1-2	CASSFQGAGGYTF
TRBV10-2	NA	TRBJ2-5	CASSDGTGGETQYF
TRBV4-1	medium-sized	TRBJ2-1	CASSQDRRTAYGYNEQFF
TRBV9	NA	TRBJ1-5	CASSVDGANQPQHF
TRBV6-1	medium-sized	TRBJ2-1	CASSEAHSLANNEQFF
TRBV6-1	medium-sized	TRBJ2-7	CASSASGVTYEQYF
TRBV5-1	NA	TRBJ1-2	CASSLETGGYTF
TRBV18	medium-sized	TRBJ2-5	CASSPLAGVETQYF
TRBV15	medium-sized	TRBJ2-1	CATSRDRIASYNEQFF
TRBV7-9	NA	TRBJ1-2	CASSLASQGDGYTF
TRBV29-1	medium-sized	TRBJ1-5	CSLFENSNQPQHF
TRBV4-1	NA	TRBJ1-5	CASSQAGLGSNQPQHF
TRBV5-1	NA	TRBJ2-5	CASSLASGRGETQYF
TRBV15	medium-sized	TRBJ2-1	CATSRRTGVENEQFF
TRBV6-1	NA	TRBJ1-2	CASSERSRTYGYTF
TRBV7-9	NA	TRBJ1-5	CASSLVGNQPQHF
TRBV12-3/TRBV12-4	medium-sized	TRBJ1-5	CASSLGNQPQHF
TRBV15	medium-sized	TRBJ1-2	CATSRGTGLGGYTF
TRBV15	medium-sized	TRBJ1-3	CATSRKSGTYSGNTIYF
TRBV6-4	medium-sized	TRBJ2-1	CASSSGTNGEAGKFF
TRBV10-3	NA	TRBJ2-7	CAISDPRLADPSETQYF
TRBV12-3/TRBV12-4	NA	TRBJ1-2	CASSNDRGTNYGYTF
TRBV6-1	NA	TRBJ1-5	CASKEGQGASPQHF
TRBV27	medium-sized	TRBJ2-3	CASRRGPEADTQYF
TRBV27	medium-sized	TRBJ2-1	CASSTQRQGTLSHEQFF
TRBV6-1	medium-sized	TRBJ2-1	CASKTDRSYNEQFF
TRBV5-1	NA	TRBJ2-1	CASGDGKGGLVEQFF
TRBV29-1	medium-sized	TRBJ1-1	CSVEGVMNTEAFF
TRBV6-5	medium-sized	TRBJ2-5	CASRRTSGGAGGETQYF
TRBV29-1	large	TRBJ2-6	CSVEGVHSGANVLTF
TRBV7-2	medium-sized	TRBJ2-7	CASSLARGREYEQYF
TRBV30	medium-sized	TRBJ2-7	CAWSPNGYEQYF
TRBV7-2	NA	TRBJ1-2	CASSYLMRGGYTF
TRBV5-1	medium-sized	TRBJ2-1	CASSPMTSGGAEKSF
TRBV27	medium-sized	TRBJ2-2	CASSYLRTGELFF
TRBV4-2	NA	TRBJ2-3	CASSQDLAGGTDTQYF